This T cell receptor (beta chain) was documented in a study of cytomegalovirus exposure and HLA in healthy donors. Of note for this clone: Its antigen is undetermined.

PCR was performed using 60 Vbeta and 13 Jbeta primers. Method: immunoSEQ multiplex PCR; TCRdb's copy keeps in-frame clones and lacks some. The sample carries over 100,000 clones, about 80% recorded once. Study results and limitations: Data from an earlier analysis indicated that most TCR beta V segments were productive either about 87% or about 30% of the time. A list of 150 to 200 TCR beta chains associated with cytomegalovirus was given.

The CDR3 is 15 residues long. Deletions cut 1 base from V and 5 bases from J, with 12 bases between. Germline V gene lookup returns CDR1 SGHRS and CDR2 YFSETQ. The specimen sequenced was PBMCs. This TCR was sampled from a woman aged 18 to 35 in good health and CMV-seropositive. The rearrangement uses TRBV5-1 and TRBJ1-4; a possible D gene is TRBD1 (6 bases). Here the CDR3 DNA reads TGCGCCAGCAGCTTGCCATGGACAGACAATGAAAAACTGTTTTTT. As protein: CASSLPWTDNEKLFF.